This TCR beta chain was profiled in a study of T-cell memory formation after mild COVID-19. Study as a whole: Among the donors, TCR clusters were largely specific to each donor.

The table lists this clonotype with a few counts. Each CDR3 protein gets one entry after TCRdb re-called the 5' RACE reads with MiXCR. The sample yields roughly 280,000 distinct CDR3 sequences, over 7% seen once. The sequence was collected from a man aged 18 to 30 who had mild COVID-19 (a few samples of this study predate the infection). Cell type and time point are not known. The sample was PBMCs or a T cell subset sorted from them (not recorded which).

CDR3 in amino acids: CASSQLIPDTQYF. As DNA, the CDR3 is TGTGCCAGCAGCCAGTTAATCCCGGATACGCAGTATTTT. The rearrangement joins TRBV7-2 to TRBJ2-3; D unresolved. This CDR3 has 13 amino acids. V was cut by 5 bases and J by 6 bases, with 12 bases left in between. Germline-derived CDR1 and CDR2 are SGHTA and FQGNSA.